This TCR beta chain was identified in a study of T cell changes during pregnancy in multiple sclerosis. The protocol was immunoSEQ multiplex PCR, while the TCRdb copy is restricted to in-frame clones and leaves out a portion. This sample carries around 67,000 clones, about nine tenths of them seen once, and the ten largest clones take 2% to 2.5%. Per germline, CDR1 SGHAT and CDR2 FQNNGV. CDR3 size: 15 residues. V lost 5 bases and J lost 0, with 8 bases in between. The sequences come from peripheral blood, collected in the first trimester of pregnancy. The TCR comes from a female donor with multiple sclerosis, enrolled in a pregnancy study. The chain has TRBV11-2 and TRBJ2-6; D is uncertain. The CDR3 nucleotides are TGTGCCAGCAGCCAGGCAAGCTCTGGGGCCAACGTCCTGACTTTC. This gives the protein CASSQASSGANVLTF.